The TCR beta chain described here comes from a study of human T cells and chemical hapten exposure. Time point defined: patch test 2, 6 weeks after DPC sensitization. Treatment: therapeutic diphenylcyclopropenone sensitization with weekly scalp DPC. Patients had alopecia, were aged 18 to 70, and were not pregnant. Germline V gene lookup returns CDR1 SGHTA and CDR2 FQGNSA. J was trimmed by 8 bases and V by 5 bases; bases with no gene match: 3. The length of the CDR3 is 14 residues. There are many counts of this clonotype. TCRdb reprocessed the RACE reads via MiXCR and lists one record per CDR3 protein. Of a few hundred thousand distinct CDR3 sequences listed, nearly 6.5% are singletons.

The sample was whole blood, taken in connection with sensitization to the hapten diphenylcyclopropenone (DPC). The receptor was derived from a woman aged 18-29 years with alopecia areata. Some clones in this sample may be carry-over from other donors' samples. The rearrangement joins TRBV7-2 to TRBJ1-4, with 12 bases aligning to TRBD1. Here the CDR3 reads CASSGTGGREKLFF. The CDR3 bases are TGTGCCAGCAGCGGGACAGGGGGCCGGGAAAAACTGTTTTTT.